This T cell receptor beta chain was documented in a study of T-cell memory formation after mild COVID-19. TCRdb reanalysed the 5' RACE reads using MiXCR and keeps one entry per CDR3 protein. The sample has 110,000 to 150,000 distinct CDR3 sequences; approximately 26% are singletons. Overall study findings and caveats: The authors left the SARS-CoV-2 specificity of second-wave clones peaking on day 37 unconfirmed.

To note about this clonotype: The antigen is not known.

Trimming cost V 0 bases and J 6 bases, with 14 bases left between them. Germline CDR1 MNHEY, CDR2 SVGEGT. The CDR3 has 15 amino acids. The receptor's source is an adult woman who had mild COVID-19 (a few samples of this study predate the infection). Cell type and time point are not known. This chain connects TRBV6-2 or TRBV6-3 to TRBJ1-2, with D possibly being TRBD1 (5 bases). Input material: PBMCs or a T cell subset sorted from them (not recorded which). This chain's CDR3 is CASSYSLAGLDGYTF. The CDR3 DNA sequence: TGTGCCAGCAGTTACTCATTGGCGGGACTGGATGGCTACACCTTC.